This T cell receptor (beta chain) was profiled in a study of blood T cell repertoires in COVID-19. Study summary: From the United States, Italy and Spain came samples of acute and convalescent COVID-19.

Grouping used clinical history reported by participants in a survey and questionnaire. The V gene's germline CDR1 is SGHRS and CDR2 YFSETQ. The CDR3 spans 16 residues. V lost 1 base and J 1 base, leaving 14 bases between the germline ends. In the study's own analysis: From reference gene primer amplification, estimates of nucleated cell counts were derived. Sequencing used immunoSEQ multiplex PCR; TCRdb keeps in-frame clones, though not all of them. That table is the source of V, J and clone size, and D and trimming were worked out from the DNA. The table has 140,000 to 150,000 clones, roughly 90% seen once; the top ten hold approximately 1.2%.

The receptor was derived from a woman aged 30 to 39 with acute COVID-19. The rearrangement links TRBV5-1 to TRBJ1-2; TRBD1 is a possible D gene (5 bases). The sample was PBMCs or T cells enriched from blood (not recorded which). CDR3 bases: TGCGCCAGCAGCTTGCATGCAGGGAAACTTAACTATGGCTACACCTTC. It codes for CASSLHAGKLNYGYTF.